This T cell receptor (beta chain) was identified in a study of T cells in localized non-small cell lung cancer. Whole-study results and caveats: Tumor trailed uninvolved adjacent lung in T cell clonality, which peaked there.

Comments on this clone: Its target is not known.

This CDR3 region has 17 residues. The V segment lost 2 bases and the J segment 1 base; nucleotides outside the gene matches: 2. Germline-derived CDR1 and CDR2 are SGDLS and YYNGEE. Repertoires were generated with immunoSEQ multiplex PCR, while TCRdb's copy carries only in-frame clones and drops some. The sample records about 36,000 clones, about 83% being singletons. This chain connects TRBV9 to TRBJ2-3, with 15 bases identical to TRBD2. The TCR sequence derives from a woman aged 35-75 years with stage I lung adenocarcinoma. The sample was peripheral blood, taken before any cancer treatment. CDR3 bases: TGTGCCAGCAGCGTGGGACTAGCGGGGGGCGGCACAGATACGCAGTATTTT. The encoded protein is CASSVGLAGGGTDTQYF.